This is a list of T cell receptor beta chains from one sample in a study of Tregs in tolerant kidney transplant recipients. Libraries were prepared by immunoSEQ multiplex PCR; TCRdb keeps only in-frame clonotypes and omits some of them. The sample contains 45,000 to 55,000 clones, roughly nine tenths of which appear only once. Sample: CD8+ T cells from blood (PBMCs), taken 24 months after the transplant. All receptors come from a human patient who received a combined kidney and bone marrow transplant. Some of the T cells may derive from the graft donor. The CDR3 runs from the conserved cysteine through the conserved F or W. D genes are given only for firm matches. Some rows have no size entry. The others give once, few or many, or a class for an expanded clone.

length: 20
D: NA
V: TRBV7-2
J: TRBJ2-2
size: NA
DNA: TGTGCCAGCAGCTTAGCCCCGTTAGGTCAGGGGTTTTTGAACACCGGGGAGCTGTTTTTT
CDR3: CASSLAPLGQGFLNTGELFF

length: 13
D: TRBD1
V: TRBV19
J: TRBJ1-5
size: NA
DNA: TGTGCCAGTAAAACAGGGGGCAGTCAGCCCCAGCATTTT
CDR3: CASKTGGSQPQHF

length: 12
D: NA
V: TRBV28
J: TRBJ1-2
size: NA
DNA: TGTGCCAGCTCCAAGCATAACTATGGCTACACCTTC
CDR3: CASSKHNYGYTF

length: 14
D: NA
V: TRBV7-8
J: TRBJ2-5
size: NA
DNA: TGTGCCAGCAGCTTAGGCGGGTTCCAAGAGACCCAGTACTTC
CDR3: CASSLGGFQETQYF

length: 14
D: NA
V: TRBV28
J: TRBJ1-2
size: NA
DNA: TGTGCCAGCAGTTTTGGGCTGTCTAACTATGGCTACACCTTC
CDR3: CASSFGLSNYGYTF

length: 14
D: TRBD1
V: TRBV10-3
J: TRBJ2-1
size: few
DNA: TGTGCCTCTTCCGGGACAGGGTTATACAATGAGCAGTTCTTC
CDR3: CASSGTGLYNEQFF

length: 15
D: TRBD2
V: TRBV19
J: TRBJ2-2
size: once
DNA: TGTGCCAGTGGTAGCGGGATGGGGCACACCGGGGAGCTGTTTTTT
CDR3: CASGSGMGHTGELFF

length: 16
D: NA
V: TRBV11-2
J: TRBJ2-7
size: NA
DNA: TGTGCCAGCAGCTTAAGCGTTTCAGGGTGGGACTACGAGCAGTACTTC
CDR3: CASSLSVSGWDYEQYF

length: 15
D: TRBD1
V: TRBV19
J: TRBJ2-1
size: NA
DNA: TGTGCCAGTAGTATAGGGCAGGGGGCAGGAAATGAGCAGTTCTTC
CDR3: CASSIGQGAGNEQFF

length: 15
D: NA
V: TRBV7-9
J: TRBJ2-7
size: NA
DNA: TGTGCCAGCAGCGTCCCAACCGGGTTATCCTACGAGCAGTACTTC
CDR3: CASSVPTGLSYEQYF

length: 14
D: TRBD1
V: TRBV13
J: TRBJ1-1
size: NA
DNA: TGTGCCAGCAGCCCTGGGACAGGCGATCTGGGGGCTTTCTTT
CDR3: CASSPGTGDLGAFF

length: 16
D: TRBD1
V: TRBV5-5
J: TRBJ1-4
size: NA
DNA: TGTGCCAGCAGCTTGGGGACAGGGGGCGCGGGTGAAAAACTGTTTTTT
CDR3: CASSLGTGGAGEKLFF

length: 15
D: TRBD2
V: TRBV27
J: TRBJ2-7
size: NA
DNA: TGTGCCAGCAGGTGGGCTAGCGGGGGGTTCTACGAGCAGTACTTC
CDR3: CASRWASGGFYEQYF

length: 12
D: NA
V: TRBV7-9
J: TRBJ2-1
size: NA
DNA: TGTGCCAGCAGCTTAGCTAGCGGACAGCAGTTCTTC
CDR3: CASSLASGQQFF

length: 13
D: TRBD1
V: TRBV6-4
J: TRBJ1-1
size: once
DNA: TGTGCCAGCAGGGAACAGGGGGACACTGAAGCTTTCTTT
CDR3: CASREQGDTEAFF

length: 14
D: NA
V: TRBV30
J: TRBJ2-5
size: NA
DNA: TGTGCCTGGAGCGCCCCTCGAGGGCTAGAGACCCAGTACTTC
CDR3: CAWSAPRGLETQYF

length: 14
D: NA
V: TRBV9
J: TRBJ2-5
size: NA
DNA: TGTGCCAGCAGCGTACAGGGGTTCCAAGAGACCCAGTACTTC
CDR3: CASSVQGFQETQYF

length: 15
D: TRBD1
V: TRBV7-9
J: TRBJ2-1
size: few
DNA: TGTGCCAGCAGCCCGAGGACAGGGGTGGGCAATGAGCAGTTCTTC
CDR3: CASSPRTGVGNEQFF

length: 14
D: TRBD1
V: TRBV28
J: TRBJ1-4
size: NA
DNA: TGTGCCAGCAGTATGACAGGGGAGGTGGAAAAACTGTTTTTT
CDR3: CASSMTGEVEKLFF

length: 19
D: TRBD2
V: TRBV28
J: TRBJ2-2
size: few
DNA: TGTGCCAGCACCCTCCAGTCCGCTGGCGGGGGGGCCGTCACCGGGGAGCTGTTTTTT
CDR3: CASTLQSAGGGAVTGELFF

length: 11
D: NA
V: TRBV29-1
J: TRBJ1-2
size: NA
DNA: TGCAGCATGGGCTTAGAGTATGGCTACACCTTC
CDR3: CSMGLEYGYTF

length: 12
D: NA
V: TRBV2
J: TRBJ2-6
size: NA
DNA: TGTGCCAGCCAGGCTGGGGCCAACGTCCTGACTTTC
CDR3: CASQAGANVLTF

length: 15
D: NA
V: TRBV9
J: TRBJ1-1
size: NA
DNA: TGTGCCAGCAGCGTGGCCGGACAAATGAACACTGAAGCTTTCTTT
CDR3: CASSVAGQMNTEAFF

length: 14
D: NA
V: TRBV28
J: TRBJ2-7
size: once
DNA: TGTGCCAGCAGTTTATTTTCGGGTGATTACGAGCAGTACTTC
CDR3: CASSLFSGDYEQYF

length: 9
D: NA
V: TRBV29-1
J: TRBJ2-1
size: NA
DNA: TGCAGCGTTGGGTTAGGAGTCCTCTTC
CDR3: CSVGLGVLF

length: 12
D: NA
V: TRBV11-3
J: TRBJ2-6
size: NA
DNA: TGTGCCAGCAGCCTGGGGGCCAACGTCCTGACTTTC
CDR3: CASSLGANVLTF

length: 18
D: TRBD2
V: TRBV4-1
J: TRBJ2-7
size: NA
DNA: TGCGCCAGCAGCCTAAACGACTATGGAGCGGGGAGCTCCTACGAGCAGTACTTC
CDR3: CASSLNDYGAGSSYEQYF

length: 17
D: TRBD1
V: TRBV4-3
J: TRBJ1-5
size: NA
DNA: TGCGCCAGCAGCCAAGGGACAGGGTCCTATAGCAATCAGCCCCAGCATTTT
CDR3: CASSQGTGSYSNQPQHF

length: 16
D: TRBD2
V: TRBV11-3
J: TRBJ2-5
size: NA
DNA: TGTGCCAGCACGTTTCTGGGCGGGAGTTTGGAGGAGACCCAGTACTTC
CDR3: CASTFLGGSLEETQYF

length: 13
D: TRBD1
V: TRBV5-1
J: TRBJ1-1
size: NA
DNA: TGCGCCAGCAGCCCGACAGGGCGCGCTGAAGCTTTCTTT
CDR3: CASSPTGRAEAFF

length: 12
D: NA
V: TRBV7-6
J: TRBJ2-7
size: NA
DNA: TGTGCCAGCAGCTCACCCGGGGACGAGCAGTACTTC
CDR3: CASSSPGDEQYF

length: 15
D: TRBD1
V: TRBV5-4
J: TRBJ1-2
size: NA
DNA: TGTGCCAGCAGCGCCCGGACAGGGCACAACTATGGCTACACCTTC
CDR3: CASSARTGHNYGYTF

length: 15
D: TRBD1
V: TRBV11-3
J: TRBJ2-1
size: NA
DNA: TGTGCCAGCAGCCCCGACAGGGGGATAAACAATGAGCAGTTCTTC
CDR3: CASSPDRGINNEQFF

length: 19
D: TRBD1
V: TRBV6-4
J: TRBJ2-7
size: NA
DNA: TGTGCCAGCAGTGACTGTCTCTATTCCCCGGGACAGGGGCGCGACGAGCAGTACTTC
CDR3: CASSDCLYSPGQGRDEQYF

length: 14
D: NA
V: TRBV7-9
J: TRBJ1-5
size: NA
DNA: TGTGCCAGCAGCGTTACAGGGAGCAATCAGCCCCAGCATTTT
CDR3: CASSVTGSNQPQHF

length: 15
D: NA
V: TRBV6-1
J: TRBJ2-1
size: once
DNA: TGTGCCAGCAGTGACCCCCGGACAGCGTACAATGAGCAGTTCTTC
CDR3: CASSDPRTAYNEQFF

length: 18
D: NA
V: TRBV13
J: TRBJ2-4
size: NA
DNA: TGTGCCAGCAGCCTCCTGACCGGCGTCGAGGGAGCCAAAAACATTCAGTACTTC
CDR3: CASSLLTGVEGAKNIQYF

length: 15
D: TRBD1
V: TRBV30
J: TRBJ1-2
size: NA
DNA: TGTGCCTGGAGTTCTTTTCAGGGGGCTCGCTATGGCTACACCTTC
CDR3: CAWSSFQGARYGYTF